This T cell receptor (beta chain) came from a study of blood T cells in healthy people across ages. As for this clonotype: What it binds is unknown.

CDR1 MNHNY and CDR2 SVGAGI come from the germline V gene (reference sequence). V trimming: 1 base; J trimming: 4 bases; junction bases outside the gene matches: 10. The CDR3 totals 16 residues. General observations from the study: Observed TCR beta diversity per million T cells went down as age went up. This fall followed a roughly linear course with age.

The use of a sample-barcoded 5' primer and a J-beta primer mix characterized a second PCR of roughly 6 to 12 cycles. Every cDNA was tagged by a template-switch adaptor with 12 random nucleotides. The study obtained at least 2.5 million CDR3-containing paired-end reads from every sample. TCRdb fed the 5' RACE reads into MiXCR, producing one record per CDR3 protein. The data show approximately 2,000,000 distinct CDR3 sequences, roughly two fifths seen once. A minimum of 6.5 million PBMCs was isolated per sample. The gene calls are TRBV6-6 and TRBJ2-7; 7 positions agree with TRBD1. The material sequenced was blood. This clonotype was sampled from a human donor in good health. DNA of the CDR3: TGTGCCAGCAGTTACTTCTCCGGGACAGACAAATACGAGCAGTACTTC. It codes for CASSYFSGTDKYEQYF.